This is a list of T cell receptor beta chains from one sample in a study of early T cells in non-severe SARS-CoV-2 infection. From the 5' RACE reads, TCRdb called clonotypes with MiXCR, one entry per CDR3 protein. The sample has about 68,000 distinct CDR3 sequences, roughly a tenth seen once. The sample consisted of whole blood. The source of these receptors is an adult who was a healthcare worker with PCR-confirmed SARS-CoV-2 infection or an uninfected control (not recorded which). Each CDR3 is given with its conserved first and last residue.

cdr3_length: 14
v_call: TRBV28
cdr3_aa: CASPPGTGVQPQHF

cdr3_length: 16
v_call: TRBV4-1
cdr3_aa: CASSQVFGVMSDTQYF

cdr3_length: 13
v_call: TRBV7-2
cdr3_aa: CASSPVDASPLHF

cdr3_length: 15
v_call: TRBV6-5
cdr3_aa: CASRYLSGPFYEQYF

cdr3_length: 14
v_call: TRBV7-8
cdr3_aa: CASSLQTFGDTQYF

cdr3_length: 17
v_call: TRBV4-1
cdr3_aa: CVSSQVPPLSVVGEQYF

cdr3_length: 16
v_call: TRBV29-1
cdr3_aa: CSVEDRFRGTTDTQYF

cdr3_length: 14
v_call: TRBV9
cdr3_aa: CASSVGGDLGELFF

cdr3_length: 13
v_call: TRBV27
cdr3_aa: CASSPTSGRKQYF

cdr3_length: 15
v_call: TRBV6-8
cdr3_aa: CASPKPGQGIATQYF

cdr3_length: 15
v_call: TRBV6-5
cdr3_aa: CASRTGGIDNEKLFF

cdr3_length: 12
v_call: TRBV5-4
cdr3_aa: CASRAGTTEAFF

cdr3_length: 14
v_call: TRBV6-5
cdr3_aa: CASSYAGAQTEAFF

cdr3_length: 17
v_call: TRBV18
cdr3_aa: CASSPPGAGVQHNEQFF

cdr3_length: 13
v_call: TRBV20-1
cdr3_aa: CSARLIRGYEQYF

cdr3_length: 13
v_call: TRBV5-1
cdr3_aa: CASSLGGGGEQYF

cdr3_length: 15
v_call: TRBV4-1
cdr3_aa: CASSPRRVQRDEQYF

cdr3_length: 15
v_call: TRBV28
cdr3_aa: CASSPDRGHQETQYF

cdr3_length: 14
v_call: TRBV12-3/TRBV12-4
cdr3_aa: CASAMGQGNTEAFF

cdr3_length: 17
v_call: TRBV7-2
cdr3_aa: CASSLNRDAVNPGELFF

cdr3_length: 13
v_call: TRBV20-1
cdr3_aa: CSASRDSSDGYTF

cdr3_length: 13
v_call: TRBV12-3/TRBV12-4
cdr3_aa: CASSPQGTYGYTF

cdr3_length: 12
v_call: TRBV28
cdr3_aa: CASGGAGQPQHF

cdr3_length: 15
v_call: TRBV7-9
cdr3_aa: CASSLPRIANNEQFF

cdr3_length: 11
v_call: TRBV25-1
cdr3_aa: CASSAYYGYTF

cdr3_length: 16
v_call: TRBV4-1
cdr3_aa: CASSPRGAGGDNEQFF

cdr3_length: 11
v_call: TRBV20-1
cdr3_aa: CSARGSSKQYF